This TCR beta chain appears in the sequencing data of a study of blood T cells in healthy people across ages. Study-wide findings and caveats: A roughly linear fall in TCR beta diversity per million T cells was seen with increasing age.

Germline lookup yields CDR1 MNHNS and CDR2 SASEGT. The CDR3 spans 16 residues. V gave up 5 bases and J gave up 5 bases; unmatched junction bases: 6. Together with a sample-barcoded 5' primer, a J-beta primer mix was included in a second PCR lasting roughly 6 to 12 cycles. The yield of each sample was at least 2.5 million CDR3-containing paired-end reads. TCRdb processed the 5' RACE reads anew with MiXCR; each CDR3 protein has one entry. The repertoire has around 820,000 distinct CDR3 sequences, roughly 25% of them found once; the top ten carry 3% to 4.5%. This clonotype was seen a handful of times. Its antigen is not identified. The same sample was also used in a study of T cells of mothers and their children.

Sequencing was done on a sample of blood. The TCR originated in a boy between 10 and 17 years old in good health. The rearrangement links TRBV6-1 to TRBJ2-3; 14 bases are shared with TRBD2. The DNA of the CDR3 is TGTGCCAGCAGTAGCACAGGACTAGCGGGAGGAGATACGCAGTATTTT. Encoded protein: CASSSTGLAGGDTQYF.